This T cell receptor (beta chain) was documented in a study of CD4 T cells in relation to SARS-CoV-2 and coronaviruses. The assay was immunoSEQ multiplex PCR, and TCRdb's table has in-frame clones only and misses some. The sample includes about 70,000 clones, 87% of them seen just once. The CDR3 totals 15 residues. Trimming removed 0 bases from V and 2 bases from J, with 6 bases in between. Germline CDR1 reads SGHRS; CDR2 reads YFSETQ. Before the COVID-19 pandemic, during about 2011-2019, CD4+ T cells were taken from unexposed donors. Naive and memory CD4+ T cells were separated from cryopreserved PBMCs.

The sequence derives from a human donor in good health. Sequenced: memory CD4+ T cells from PBMCs. The rearrangement links TRBV5-1 to TRBJ2-6, with D possibly matching TRBD2 (5 bases). CDR3 in amino acids: CASSLAGAGANVLTF. Written as DNA, the CDR3 is TGCGCCAGCAGCTTGGCCGGGGCTGGGGCCAACGTCCTGACTTTC.